Listed here are 23 T cell receptor beta chains from one sample, sequenced in a study of blood T cell repertoires in COVID-19. Method: immunoSEQ multiplex PCR; TCRdb's copy keeps in-frame clones and lacks some. Of 70,000 to 90,000 clones listed, 65% to 90% were seen once; the top ten hold 3.5% to 4%. The sample was peripheral blood. The receptor source for this set is a man aged 55 to 70 with acute or convalescent COVID-19.

The CDR3 region is CASSPQGTAYYGYTF. DNA for the CDR3: TGTGCCAGCAGTCCCCAGGGGACCGCGTACTATGGCTACACCTTC. The V call is TRBV6-4, the J call TRBJ1-2; tentatively, D is TRBD1 (6 bases). CDR1 MRHNA and CDR2 SNTAGT come from the germline V gene. The CDR3 extends over 15 amino acids. V lost 5 bases and J 3 bases, leaving 16 bases between the germline ends.

This clone came up once. The chain employs TRBV12-2 and TRBJ2-1; the table's D gene call, TRBD2, was not cross checked with the DNA. TRBV12-2 corresponds to a pseudogene. The CDR3 totals 13 residues. The CDR3 spells CASRLAPYNEQFF. DNA of the CDR3: TGTGCAAGTCGCTTAGCCCCGTACAATGAGCAGTTCTTC.

This chain uses TRBV5-4 with TRBJ2-2; D unclear. Trimming took off 6 bases at V and 6 bases at J, with 12 bases between the two ends. The CDR3 runs 13 residues. The germline V gene encodes CDR1 SGHNT and CDR2 YYREEE (reference sequence). CDR3 sequence reads: CASTIPGAGELFF. CDR3 in DNA: TGTGCCAGCACCATTCCCGGTGCCGGGGAGCTGTTTTTT.

The chain recombines TRBV5-1 with TRBJ2-2; D is perhaps TRBD1 (6 bases). V was clipped by 0 bases and J by 2 bases, with 14 bases between them. CDR1 and CDR2 from the germline V gene are SGHRS and YFSETQ. This CDR3 has 17 amino acids. CDR3 sequence reads: CASSLESGAANTGELFF. For the CDR3, the DNA is TGCGCCAGCAGCTTGGAGTCAGGGGCCGCTAACACCGGGGAGCTGTTTTTT.

The chain employs TRBV6-4 and TRBJ1-3, with 9 bases fitting TRBD1. The germline gives CDR1 MRHNA, CDR2 SNTAGT. This CDR3 spans 17 amino acids. Trimming at V came to 0 bases and at J to 0 bases, leaving 3 bases not matched to a gene. The CDR3 nucleotides read TGTGCCAGCAGTGACTCAGGGACAGGGAGCTCTGGAAACACCATATATTTT. The encoded protein is CASSDSGTGSSGNTIYF.

V is TRBV19 and J is TRBJ2-3, with TRBD2 identical over 8 bases. Germline CDR1 LNHDA, CDR2 SQIVND (reference sequence). J gave up 4 bases and V 7 bases, and 7 bases lay outside the gene matches. The CDR3 is made up of 14 amino acids. CDR3 amino acids: CASTGGDMSDTQYF. The DNA of the CDR3 is TGTGCCAGTACGGGAGGGGATATGTCAGATACGCAGTATTTT.

This clone was detected a few times. The V gene is TRBV20-1, the J gene TRBJ1-2, with D tentatively TRBD1 (6 bases). The CDR3 length is 13 residues. The germline V and J ends were trimmed by 3 bases and 6 bases, with 14 bases remaining between them. Germline loops: CDR1 DFQATT, CDR2 SNEGSKA (reference sequence). CDR3 DNA: TGCAGTGCTAGTCGTGGGAGGGGGAATGGCTACACCTTC. Translating gives CSASRGRGNGYTF.

This chain links TRBV7-9 with TRBJ1-6, with D possibly TRBD1 on 5 matching bases. Trimming removed 1 base from V and 7 bases from J, with 8 bases in between. CDR1 is SEHNR and CDR2 is FQNEAQ in the germline V gene (reference sequence). The CDR3 sequence is 14 residues long. Here the CDR3 DNA reads TGTGCCAGCAGCTTAGTTCGGGGGAATTCACCCCTCCACTTT. Translating gives CASSLVRGNSPLHF.

The chain links TRBV24-1 to TRBJ2-1; TRBD1 agrees at 7 bases. CDR3 length: 13 residues. Trimming at V came to 6 bases and at J to 5 bases, leaving 3 bases not matched to a gene. Germline V gives CDR1 KGHDR, CDR2 SFDVKD. The CDR3 DNA is TGTGCCACCAGTAGGGGACAGAACAATGAGCAGTTCTTC. Protein product: CATSRGQNNEQFF.

This chain links TRBV7-2 with TRBJ2-3, with TRBD2 matching over 10 bases. Germline CDR1 is SGHTA and CDR2 is FQGNSA. The V gene end was trimmed by 4 bases and the J gene end by 6 bases; junction bases not matched to a gene: 4. CDR3 length: 14 amino acids. This CDR3 is CASSSTSGVDTQYF. The CDR3 DNA sequence: TGTGCCAGCAGCTCTACTAGCGGGGTGGATACGCAGTATTTT.

The V gene is TRBV2, the J gene TRBJ2-3, with 13 bases aligning to TRBD2. Per the germline V gene, CDR1 is SNHLY and CDR2 is FYNNEI. The CDR3 has 15 amino acids. The J segment lost 8 bases and the V segment lost 2 bases, leaving 4 bases of the junction unmatched. The CDR3 reads CASSEYGLAGATQYF. The CDR3, as DNA: TGTGCCAGCAGTGAATATGGACTAGCGGGAGCTACGCAGTATTTT. Combining the CDR3 with reference TRBV2 and TRBJ2-3 gives the whole variable domain EPEVTQTPSHQVTQMGQEVILRCVPISNHLYFYWYRQILGQKVEFLVSFYNNEISEKSEIFDDQFSVERPDGSNFTLKIRSTKLEDSAMYFCASSEYGLAGATQYFGPGTRLTVL.

The rearrangement links TRBV10-3 to TRBJ2-1, with 10 positions matching TRBD2. From germline, CDR1 is ENHRY and CDR2 SYGVKD. The CDR3 loop spans 15 amino acids. V dropped 10 bases and J dropped 1; count of bases not matched to a gene: 7. The CDR3 region is CATSLAGVSYNEQFF. The CDR3 bases are TGTGCCACCAGCCTAGCGGGAGTGTCCTACAATGAGCAGTTCTTC.

The gene calls are TRBV4-1 and TRBJ2-1, with D perhaps matching TRBD2 (5 bases). The germline gives CDR1 MGHRA, CDR2 YSYEKL. This CDR3 has 13 residues. Between the trimmed V and J ends, which lost 6 bases and 7 bases, there was a span of 13 bases. The CDR3 region has the DNA TGCGCCAGCAGGAGCGGAGCTTTGAATGAGCAGTTCTTC. Protein: CASRSGALNEQFF.

J is TRBJ1-1 and V is TRBV30; 7 bases agree with TRBD1. The ends lost 3 bases at V and 5 bases at J; junction bases unmatched: 6. The germline V gene encodes CDR1 GTSNPN and CDR2 SVGIG (reference sequence). This CDR3 is 13 amino acids long. DNA for the CDR3: TGTGCCTGGAGCCGACAGGGTCAGACTGAAGCTTTCTTT. This translates into CAWSRQGQTEAFF.

This clone was picked up one time. Within the sample, other DNA sequences also encode this same CDR3. The chain combines TRBV18 with TRBJ2-5, with D possibly matching TRBD2 (6 bases). This CDR3 comprises 13 residues. Germline CDR1 reads KGHSH; CDR2 reads LQKENI. With 6 bases removed from V and 2 bases from J, the gap between germline ends came to 10 bases. The DNA of the CDR3 is TGTGCCAGCTCCCGGGACTCTCAAGAGACCCAGTACTTC. As protein: CASSRDSQETQYF.

This clone was seen a single time. This chain uses TRBV18 with TRBJ2-7; perhaps TRBD2 as D (5 bases). V dropped 3 bases and J dropped 0 bases, with 18 bases sitting between them. The V gene's germline CDR1 is KGHSH and CDR2 LQKENI. The CDR3 length is 17 residues. Written as DNA, the CDR3 is TGTGCCAGCTCACCCGAGCTTGCAGCGGAGAGCTCCTACGAGCAGTACTTC. It codes for CASSPELAAESSYEQYF.

This chain uses TRBV4-2 with TRBJ2-3, with D perhaps matching TRBD2 (7 bases). The CDR3 has 16 amino acids. V dropped 4 bases and J dropped 1 base, with 15 bases sitting between them. Per germline, CDR1 LGHNA and CDR2 YNFKEQ. The CDR3 DNA is TGTGCCAGCAGCCCTCTTGCGGGGGCTCGCACAGATACGCAGTATTTT. Amino acids: CASSPLAGARTDTQYF.

The chain combines TRBV7-8 with TRBJ2-3; TRBD2 matches 7 bases. V shed 5 bases and J 4 bases; nucleotides not matched to a gene: 3. From germline, CDR1 is SGHVS and CDR2 FQNEAQ. The CDR3 is made up of 13 amino acids. DNA for the CDR3: TGTGCCAGCAGCCGACGGGAGGCAGATACGCAGTATTTT. Translating it yields CASSRREADTQYF.

This clone was picked up one time. The rearrangement links TRBV19 to TRBJ1-5, with D perhaps TRBD1 (6 bases). The CDR3 sequence is 16 residues long. From germline, CDR1 is LNHDA and CDR2 SQIVND (reference sequence). The ends were cut back, 3 bases at V and 3 bases at J, with 15 bases in the middle. The CDR3 protein is CASSMPWDIPNQPQHF. The CDR3 DNA is TGTGCCAGTAGTATGCCCTGGGACATCCCCAATCAGCCCCAGCATTTT.

The chain recombines TRBV5-4 with TRBJ2-2; 8 bases align to TRBD1. The CDR3 sequence is 16 residues long. J gave up 1 base and V 4 bases, and 6 bases lay outside the gene matches. CDR1 SGHNT and CDR2 YYREEE come from the germline V gene (reference sequence). The CDR3 bases are TGTGCCAGCAGCCGTACAGGGGGTAGGAACACCGGGGAGCTGTTTTTT. Its translation is CASSRTGGRNTGELFF.

The chain is built from TRBV6-2 or TRBV6-3 and TRBJ2-7; 9 nucleotides line up with TRBD1. In germline, CDR1 is MNHEY, CDR2 SVGEGT. V was pared by 4 bases and J by 2 bases, with 6 bases of the junction left unmatched. This CDR3 has 15 amino acids. The CDR3 DNA is TGTGCCAGCAGTTGGGGGGACAGGGTTACCTACGAGCAGTACTTC. It specifies CASSWGDRVTYEQYF.

The sample holds a few counts of this clone. This chain uses TRBV7-3 with TRBJ1-5; D not certain. Trimming left V 0 bases short and J 1 base short, with 10 bases between. Germline CDR1 SGHTA, CDR2 FQGTGA. The CDR3 loop spans 16 amino acids. The CDR3 DNA reads as TGTGCCAGCAGCTTAACGAAACACACAAGCAATCAGCCCCAGCATTTT. It encodes CASSLTKHTSNQPQHF.

The rearrangement links TRBV6-5 to TRBJ1-1; D is perhaps TRBD1 (5 bases). V lost 6 bases and J lost 1, with 6 bases in between. The CDR3 length is 12 residues. Germline assignment: CDR1 MNHEY and CDR2 SVGAGI. CDR3 in DNA: TGTGCCAGCAGCCAGGGGAACACTGAAGCTTTCTTT. This codes for CASSQGNTEAFF.